This TCR beta chain was identified in a study of blood T cells in healthy people across ages. The study's findings and limits: Naive T cell percentage strongly correlated with TCR beta diversity.

Each of the donors had roughly 9.1 milliliters of peripheral blood drawn into EDTA-treated Vacutainer tubes. Total RNA extracted from each sample amounted to at least 6 micrograms. Trimming left V 5 bases short and J 10 bases short, with 18 bases between. The V gene's germline CDR1 is SGHDT and CDR2 YYEEEE. CDR3 length equals 14 residues. As concerns this clonotype: The antigen remains unidentified.

Sample-barcoded 5' priming and a J-beta primer mix drove a second PCR of about 6 to 12 cycles. MiXCR was run by TCRdb on the 5' RACE reads, yielding one entry per CDR3 protein. The data contain about 1.6 million distinct CDR3 sequences, about 32% of them singletons. The sample consisted of blood. This sequence was found in a woman in her 30s in good health. The rearrangement links TRBV5-6 to TRBJ1-4, with a possible D match to TRBD1 (6 bases). This chain's CDR3 is CASSLQGQPGKLFF. The DNA of the CDR3 is TGTGCCAGCAGTCTACAGGGTCAGCCGGGAAAACTGTTTTTT.